This T cell receptor (beta chain) was captured in a study of long-term antiretroviral therapy in people with HIV. Study findings and constraints: When set beside controls, HIV repertoires had CDR3 length ranges that were narrower. Whichever time point was examined, clones expanded before ART dominated the repertoire.

They ran version v3.0 of the immunoSEQ assay at survey level. The table came from immunoSEQ multiplex PCR; TCRdb's copy has only in-frame clones and leaves some out. The profile shows around 16,000 clones, roughly four fifths of them singletons. A remark on this clone: Antigen: not known.

Germline V gene lookup returns CDR1 SEHNR and CDR2 FQNEAQ (reference sequence). The CDR3 contains 16 residues. Trimming took off 2 bases at V and 6 bases at J, with 17 bases between the two ends. The rearrangement joins TRBV7-9 to TRBJ2-1, with D perhaps matching TRBD1 or TRBD2 (5 bases each). Specimen: unsorted PBMCs, collected just before starting antiretroviral therapy. This sequence was found in a man aged 35-49 years with HIV. The CDR3 spells CASSLYQMGEPNEQFF. DNA of the CDR3: TGTGCCAGCAGCTTATATCAGATGGGGGAACCCAATGAGCAGTTCTTC. Full variable domain (rest looked up from reference TRBV7-9 and TRBJ2-1): DTGVSQNPRHKITKRGQNVTFRCDPISEHNRLYWYRQTLGQGPEFLTYFQNEAQLEKSRLLSDRFSAERPKGSFSTLEIQRTEQGDSAMYLCASSLYQMGEPNEQFFGPGTRLTVL.